The 27 T cell receptor beta chains in this list originate from one sample, sequenced in a study of graft-versus-host responses after intestinal transplantation. Measured with immunoSEQ multiplex PCR; TCRdb has only the in-frame clones, and not every one. Among around 33,000 clones listed, more than 90% were seen once. The sample here was PBMCs, taken 16 days after intestinal transplant. These receptors came from a human patient who received an intestinal transplant, so some T cells may come from the graft donor.

J is TRBJ2-4 and V is TRBV6-1; a weak D match, TRBD1 (5 bases). Germline CDR1 and CDR2: MNHNS and SASEGT. V lost 1 base to trimming and J lost 3 bases, with 10 bases between them. The CDR3 totals 15 residues. DNA of the CDR3: TGTGCCAGCAGTGAAGTTTCAGGGTTCAAAAACATTCAGTACTTC. Protein product: CASSEVSGFKNIQYF.

The chain couples TRBV6-5 to TRBJ2-5; a possible D gene is TRBD1 (6 bases). The CDR3 spans 15 residues. Looked up from germline, CDR1 is MNHEY and CDR2 is SVGAGI. V shed 2 bases and J shed 4 bases, with 14 bases lying between them. The CDR3 spells CASSYISGATETQYF. CDR3 bases: TGTGCCAGCAGTTACATTTCAGGGGCGACAGAGACCCAGTACTTC.

The rearrangement joins TRBV28 to TRBJ2-5; D not certain. Trimming removed 1 base at V and 7 bases at J, with 4 bases between. The CDR3 has 11 residues. Germline V gives CDR1 MDHEN, CDR2 SYDVKM. The CDR3 DNA is TGTGCCAGCAGTTTATCGGGGACCCAGTACTTC. Translated: CASSLSGTQYF.

The chain links TRBV11-2 to TRBJ2-1; D gene uncertain. Between the trimmed V and J ends, which lost 1 base and 5 bases, there was a span of 3 bases. CDR1 SGHAT and CDR2 FQNNGV come from the germline V gene. The CDR3 totals 12 residues. CDR3 in amino acids: CASSLVDNEQFF. CDR3 coding DNA: TGTGCCAGCAGCTTAGTCGACAATGAGCAGTTCTTC.

The chain employs TRBV19 and TRBJ2-5; the D gene is possibly TRBD1 (7 bases). The germline V gene has CDR1 LNHDA and CDR2 SQIVND (reference sequence). There are 19 residues in the CDR3. Trimming removed 5 bases from V and 0 bases from J, with 25 bases in between. CDR3 in amino acids: CASSGRRTGTEIYQETQYF. The CDR3 nucleotides are TGTGCCAGTAGTGGGAGGAGAACCGGGACAGAGATTTACCAAGAGACCCAGTACTTC.

The rearrangement joins TRBV5-6 to TRBJ2-7; D is undetermined. Germline CDR1 reads SGHDT; CDR2 reads YYEEEE. Deletions cut 2 bases from V and 0 bases from J, with 9 bases between. The CDR3 is 14 residues long. The CDR3 loop is CASSFGSLSYEQYF. CDR3 bases: TGTGCCAGCAGCTTCGGTAGCCTCTCCTACGAGCAGTACTTC.

The chain uses TRBV15 and TRBJ2-3, with 10 bases matching TRBD2. After removal of 0 bases from V and 7 bases from J, the junction contained 13 bases not matched to a gene. Looked up from germline, CDR1 is LNHNV and CDR2 is YYDKDF (reference sequence). The CDR3 has 18 residues. The CDR3 nucleotides read TGTGCCACCAGCAGAGATCAGGGAGCGGGAGGGCCTACGAATACGCAGTATTTT. Translated: CATSRDQGAGGPTNTQYF. The full variable domain, completed using reference TRBV15 and TRBJ2-3, is DAMVIQNPRYQVTQFGKPVTLSCSQTLNHNVMYWYQQKSSQAPKLLFHYYDKDFNNEADTPDNFQSRRPNTSFCFLDIRSPGLGDTAMYLCATSRDQGAGGPTNTQYFGPGTRLTVL.

Written as DNA, the CDR3 is TGCGCCAGCAGCCAAGATAATTTAAGAAGGGATGAGCAGTTCTTC. This sequence encodes CASSQDNLRRDEQFF. The rearrangement links TRBV4-3 to TRBJ2-1; D is ambiguous. CDR3 length: 15 amino acids. V lost 0 bases and J 8 bases, leaving 14 bases between the germline ends. The germline V gene encodes CDR1 LGHNA and CDR2 YSLEER.

The CDR3 is CASSSKRDRLYHQPQHF. In DNA, the CDR3 is TGTGCCAGCAGCTCTAAAAGGGACAGACTTTACCATCAGCCCCAGCATTTT. The chain joins TRBV7-8 to TRBJ1-5, with 7 positions matching TRBD1. There are 17 residues in the CDR3. Germline loops: CDR1 SGHVS, CDR2 FQNEAQ. V shed 4 bases and J 5 bases; nucleotides not matched to a gene: 14.

V usage is TRBV10-3 and J usage is TRBJ2-2, with 12 bases identical to TRBD1. J was trimmed by 7 bases and V by 3 bases; bases with no gene match: 6. CDR1 ENHRY and CDR2 SYGVKD come from the germline V gene. The CDR3 is 16 amino acids. Here the CDR3 reads CAISEGTGGLIGELFF. The CDR3 DNA reads TGTGCCATCAGTGAAGGGACAGGGGGCTTGATCGGGGAGCTGTTTTTT.

The V and J genes are TRBV5-1 and TRBJ2-1; 14 nucleotides line up with TRBD2. The CDR3 length is 15 residues. Germline V CDR1 and CDR2: SGHRS, YFSETQ. Unmatched junction bases numbered 4, after V lost 3 bases and J lost 8 bases. The CDR3 bases are TGCGCCAGCAGCTCGGGACTAGCGGGAGCCCATGAGCAGTTCTTC. Translation: CASSSGLAGAHEQFF. The full variable domain, in which reference TRBV5-1 and TRBJ2-1 provide the parts outside the CDR3, is KAGVTQTPRYLIKTRGQQVTLSCSPISGHRSVSWYQQTPGQGLQFLFEYFSETQRNKGNFPGRFSGRQFSNSRSEMNVSTLELGDSALYLCASSSGLAGAHEQFFGPGTRLTVL.

The gene calls are TRBV5-1 and TRBJ2-7; no reliable D call. This CDR3 has 13 amino acids. The V and J ends lost 0 bases and 3 bases respectively, with 7 bases between them. Germline CDR1 reads SGHRS; CDR2 reads YFSETQ. CDR3 in DNA: TGCGCCAGCAGCTTGGGCCCCGACTACGAGCAGTACTTC. This encodes CASSLGPDYEQYF.

The V and J genes are TRBV9 and TRBJ1-6; perhaps TRBD1 as D (6 bases). CDR1 and CDR2 (germline): SGDLS, YYNGEE. The CDR3 length is 15 residues. V dropped 0 bases and J dropped 4 bases, with 8 bases sitting between them. The CDR3 loop reads CASSVDGQYNSPLHF. CDR3 DNA: TGTGCCAGCAGCGTAGACGGACAGTATAATTCACCCCTCCACTTT.

The J gene is TRBJ2-1, the V gene TRBV7-9, with 7 bases identical to TRBD2. V dropped 1 base and J dropped 6; count of bases not matched to a gene: 9. CDR1 and CDR2 from the germline V gene are SEHNR and FQNEAQ (reference sequence). This CDR3 has 16 amino acids. CDR3 coding DNA: TGTGCCAGCAGCTTAGGGCTAGCGGAGATCTTCAATGAGCAGTTCTTC. Protein sequence: CASSLGLAEIFNEQFF.

With respect to this clone: In the same sample, other DNA sequences code for this CDR3. V usage is TRBV28 and J usage is TRBJ2-5, with unresolved D. The germline gives CDR1 MDHEN, CDR2 SYDVKM. Trimming shortened V by 3 bases and J by 5 bases, and 4 bases separated the two germline ends. The CDR3 runs 11 residues. DNA for the CDR3: TGTGCCAGCAGTTTGTCTGAGACCCAGTACTTC. This translates into CASSLSETQYF.

This clone appeared a few times. The chain links TRBV7-9 to TRBJ2-5; D is ambiguous. The CDR3 runs to 14 residues. Trimming stripped 5 bases from V and 4 bases from J, with 14 bases between. Germline CDR1 reads SEHNR; CDR2 reads FQNEAQ (reference sequence). The CDR3 sequence is CASSARHSRETQYF. The CDR3, as DNA: TGTGCCAGCAGCGCCAGGCACTCTCGAGAGACCCAGTACTTC.

The chain combines TRBV13 with TRBJ2-1; 8 bases are a match to TRBD2. J gave up 7 bases and V 5 bases, and 4 bases lay outside the gene matches. Germline CDR1 and CDR2: PRHDT and FYEKMQ (reference sequence). This CDR3 has 13 amino acids. The CDR3 here is CASSTAGGNEQFF. The CDR3 DNA sequence: TGTGCCAGCAGCACGGCGGGGGGAAATGAGCAGTTCTTC.

The genes are TRBV28 and TRBJ2-7, with no clear D. Trimming took off 3 bases at V and 4 bases at J, with 7 bases between the two ends. Germline V lookup: CDR1 MDHEN, CDR2 SYDVKM. CDR3 length equals 12 residues. In nucleotides, the CDR3 is TGTGCCAGCAGTTTCCTCGGTTACGAGCAGTACTTC. As protein: CASSFLGYEQYF.

This clone has just one count. The V call is TRBV7-9, the J call TRBJ2-3; D remains ambiguous. The CDR3 has 15 residues. Germline V CDR1 and CDR2: SEHNR, FQNEAQ (reference sequence). V lost 2 bases and J lost 4, with 13 bases in between. In DNA, the CDR3 is TGTGCCAGCAGCTTAAACGGGCGTGACGCAGATACGCAGTATTTT. Its protein product is CASSLNGRDADTQYF.

This sequence joins TRBV5-1 and TRBJ1-2, with D perhaps TRBD1 (5 bases). Looked up from germline, CDR1 is SGHRS and CDR2 is YFSETQ. The CDR3 contains 17 residues. The V end was cut by 0 bases, the J end by 7 bases, with 22 bases between. The CDR3 bases are TGCGCCAGCAGCTTGGATGGCGGGGCACCTCCCTTGGGTGGCTACACCTTC. It specifies CASSLDGGAPPLGGYTF.

J is TRBJ2-3 and V is TRBV15; 11 bases agree with TRBD2. From germline, CDR1 is LNHNV and CDR2 YYDKDF (reference sequence). Trimming removed 1 base from V and 3 bases from J; junction bases left unmatched: 0. The CDR3 spans 15 residues. The CDR3, as DNA: TGTGCCACCAGCAGAGGGACTAGCGGGACAGATACGCAGTATTTT. Residues: CATSRGTSGTDTQYF.

The gene calls are TRBV4-3 and TRBJ2-1; D may be TRBD2 (5 bases). Germline assignment: CDR1 LGHNA and CDR2 YSLEER. The length of the CDR3 is 15 residues. V lost 0 bases to trimming and J lost 3 bases, with 9 bases between them. CDR3 protein: CASSQDSSGYNEQFF. DNA for the CDR3: TGCGCCAGCAGCCAAGATTCAAGCGGCTACAATGAGCAGTTCTTC.

J is TRBJ2-1 and V is TRBV30, with 7 bases that match TRBD1. With V trimmed by 0 bases and J by 6 bases, 5 bases remained unmatched. Per the germline V gene, CDR1 is GTSNPN and CDR2 is SVGIG (reference sequence). The CDR3 length is 14 residues. CDR3 in DNA: TGTGCCTGGAGTGTACGGCAGGGGGTCAATGAGCAGTTCTTC. Amino acid sequence: CAWSVRQGVNEQFF.

The chain has TRBV7-9 and TRBJ2-5; the D gene is possibly TRBD1 (6 bases). The closer fit of TRBJ2-7 to the DNA end suggests the J call may be wrong. The CDR3 is made up of 13 amino acids. Germline V gene sequence: CDR1 SEHNR, CDR2 FQNEAQ (reference sequence). CDR3 protein: CASSLGDNYEQYF. The DNA for the CDR3 is TGTGCCAGCAGCTTAGGGGACAACTACGAGCAGTACTTC.

V gene TRBV4-1 combines with J gene TRBJ1-5; TRBD1 might be the D (6 bases). The CDR3 length is 16 residues. CDR1 is MGHRA, CDR2 YSYEKL, per germline. Trimming took off 0 bases at V and 6 bases at J, with 15 bases between the two ends. In DNA, the CDR3 is TGCGCCAGCAGCCAAGATATCCGGGGGGCACGTCAGCCCCAGCATTTT. Its translation: CASSQDIRGARQPQHF.

This sequence joins TRBV6-1 and TRBJ2-5; 8 bases match TRBD2. V was clipped by 2 bases and J by 4 bases; unmatched bases: 3. The germline CDR1 and CDR2 sequences are MNHNS and SASEGT. CDR3 size: 14 residues. CDR3 nucleotide sequence: TGTGCCAGCAGTGAATCGCTAGCGGGAGAGACCCAGTACTTC. Translation: CASSESLAGETQYF.

The chain joins TRBV9 to TRBJ2-7; 9 nucleotides align to TRBD1. Germline V lookup: CDR1 SGDLS, CDR2 YYNGEE. V shed 4 bases and J 2 bases; nucleotides not matched to a gene: 4. This CDR3 has 14 residues. The CDR3: CASSPGDRAYEQYF. DNA for the CDR3: TGTGCCAGCAGCCCTGGGGACAGGGCCTACGAGCAGTACTTC.